Listed below are T cell receptor beta chains from one sample, sequenced in a study of T cell repertoires in cytomegalovirus infection. TCRdb ran MiXCR on the reads and lists one entry per CDR3 protein. The table records about 180,000 distinct CDR3 sequences, 14% of them present only once. Sequenced sample: PBMCs. The receptor source for this set is a human donor in good health (CMV status not recorded). Some clones in this sample may be carry-over from other donors' samples. Both conserved end residues are part of each CDR3. The order of the fields is clone size, J gene, D gene, V gene, CDR3 protein, CDR3 DNA. A D gene is named only where the DNA matches it firmly. Rows may omit the clone size; those that give it use once, few, many or a size class.

clone_size: few
j_call: TRBJ1-2
d_call: -
v_call: TRBV3-1
cdr3_aa: CASSQVPGGINYGYTF
cdr3_nt: TGTGCCAGCAGCCAAGTTCCCGGAGGGATTAACTATGGCTACACCTTC

clone_size: many
j_call: TRBJ2-2
d_call: TRBD2
v_call: TRBV7-2
cdr3_aa: CASSLVSAFRTSGTNTGELFF
cdr3_nt: TGTGCCAGCAGCTTAGTTTCGGCTTTTAGGACTAGCGGAACGAACACCGGGGAGCTGTTTTTT

clone_size: many
j_call: TRBJ1-1
d_call: -
v_call: TRBV28
cdr3_aa: CASSLIFRFTEAFF
cdr3_nt: TGTGCCAGCAGTTTAATTTTCCGTTTCACTGAAGCTTTCTTT

clone_size: many
j_call: TRBJ2-1
d_call: TRBD2
v_call: TRBV7-8
cdr3_aa: CASSLLLGTSGGYNEQFF
cdr3_nt: TGTGCCAGCAGCTTACTACTGGGGACTAGCGGGGGATACAATGAGCAGTTCTTC

clone_size: many
j_call: TRBJ2-1
d_call: TRBD1
v_call: TRBV6-5
cdr3_aa: CASSYTVPGQDRRRYNEQFF
cdr3_nt: TGTGCCAGCAGTTATACCGTCCCGGGACAGGATAGACGGCGCTACAATGAGCAGTTCTTC

clone_size: few
j_call: TRBJ1-2
d_call: -
v_call: TRBV7-9
cdr3_aa: CASSLESAGDGYTF
cdr3_nt: TGTGCCAGCAGCTTAGAATCGGCAGGGGACGGCTACACCTTC

clone_size: many
j_call: TRBJ1-2
d_call: TRBD1
v_call: TRBV18
cdr3_aa: CASSPRETGAANYGYTF
cdr3_nt: TGTGCCAGCTCACCCCGAGAGACAGGGGCGGCTAACTATGGCTACACCTTC

clone_size: -
j_call: TRBJ2-1
d_call: -
v_call: TRBV20-1
cdr3_aa: CSARGRGAIGEQFF
cdr3_nt: TGCAGTGCTAGAGGTCGGGGGGCTATAGGGGAGCAGTTCTTC

clone_size: many
j_call: TRBJ1-5
d_call: -
v_call: TRBV7-2
cdr3_aa: CASSLGGPQHF
cdr3_nt: TGTGCCAGCAGCCTAGGTGGGCCCCAGCATTTT

clone_size: -
j_call: TRBJ2-7
d_call: -
v_call: TRBV14
cdr3_aa: CASSHSWSYEQYF
cdr3_nt: TGTGCCAGCAGCCACAGTTGGTCCTACGAGCAGTACTTC

clone_size: many
j_call: TRBJ2-5
d_call: TRBD2
v_call: TRBV28
cdr3_aa: CASSTHAGTASGGETQYF
cdr3_nt: TGTGCCAGCAGCACCCACGCTGGGACTGCCAGCGGGGGAGAGACCCAGTACTTC

clone_size: many
j_call: TRBJ1-2
d_call: -
v_call: TRBV7-8
cdr3_aa: CASSFIVQGSEGYTF
cdr3_nt: TGTGCCAGCAGCTTTATCGTCCAGGGCTCTGAAGGCTACACCTTC

clone_size: many
j_call: TRBJ2-3
d_call: -
v_call: TRBV30
cdr3_aa: CAWRVRVTDTQYF
cdr3_nt: TGTGCCTGGAGGGTCAGGGTCACAGATACGCAGTATTTT

clone_size: few
j_call: TRBJ2-5
d_call: -
v_call: TRBV9
cdr3_aa: CASSAGTLGETQYF
cdr3_nt: TGTGCCAGCAGCGCGGGGACTCTAGGGGAGACCCAGTACTTC

clone_size: -
j_call: TRBJ2-4
d_call: -
v_call: TRBV5-4
cdr3_aa: CASSLGGQGLIDIQYF
cdr3_nt: TGTGCCAGCAGCTTGGGGGGGCAGGGGCTTATAGACATTCAGTACTTC

clone_size: many
j_call: TRBJ2-7
d_call: -
v_call: TRBV7-2
cdr3_aa: CASSLGGDTLEQYF
cdr3_nt: TGTGCCAGCAGCTTAGGGGGGGACACCCTGGAGCAGTACTTC

clone_size: few
j_call: TRBJ1-2
d_call: TRBD1
v_call: TRBV6-2/TRBV6-3
cdr3_aa: CASSSDRSYGYTF
cdr3_nt: TGTGCCAGCAGTTCGGACAGGTCCTATGGCTACACCTTC

clone_size: -
j_call: TRBJ1-2
d_call: -
v_call: TRBV28
cdr3_aa: CASSVPPGASGYTF
cdr3_nt: TGTGCCAGCAGTGTACCCCCGGGGGCAAGTGGCTACACCTTC

clone_size: few
j_call: TRBJ1-5
d_call: -
v_call: TRBV28
cdr3_aa: CASSLPLEPQHF
cdr3_nt: TGTGCCAGCAGTTTACCCTTAGAGCCCCAGCATTTT

clone_size: -
j_call: TRBJ2-7
d_call: TRBD1
v_call: TRBV28
cdr3_aa: CASSSPGTGKSVPYEQYF
cdr3_nt: TGTGCCAGCAGTTCCCCCGGGACAGGGAAAAGCGTCCCCTACGAGCAGTACTTC

clone_size: many
j_call: TRBJ2-1
d_call: TRBD2
v_call: TRBV27
cdr3_aa: CASSLFSGRIGLAGVQSSYNEQFF
cdr3_nt: TGTGCCAGCAGTTTGTTTAGTGGGCGGATTGGACTAGCGGGGGTACAGAGCTCCTACAATGAGCAGTTCTTC

clone_size: few
j_call: TRBJ1-5
d_call: -
v_call: TRBV24-1
cdr3_aa: CATSDPRTGPGNQPQHF
cdr3_nt: TGTGCCACCAGTGATCCTCGTACAGGGCCCGGCAATCAGCCCCAGCATTTT

clone_size: many
j_call: TRBJ2-7
d_call: TRBD1
v_call: TRBV7-2
cdr3_aa: CASSYPSRRTGAPEGEQYF
cdr3_nt: TGTGCCAGCAGCTACCCATCCCGACGGACAGGGGCGCCCGAGGGGGAGCAGTACTTC

clone_size: -
j_call: TRBJ1-1
d_call: -
v_call: TRBV20-1
cdr3_aa: CSAIFGGRNTEAFF
cdr3_nt: TGCAGTGCTATATTTGGGGGTCGAAACACTGAAGCTTTCTTT

clone_size: many
j_call: TRBJ2-2
d_call: -
v_call: TRBV28
cdr3_aa: CASNTPTGELFF
cdr3_nt: TGTGCCAGCAATACCCCAACCGGGGAGCTGTTTTTT

clone_size: -
j_call: TRBJ2-2
d_call: TRBD2
v_call: TRBV6-2/TRBV6-3
cdr3_aa: CASNRLAGGYTGELFF
cdr3_nt: TGTGCCAGCAACAGACTAGCGGGAGGCTACACCGGGGAGCTGTTTTTT

clone_size: -
j_call: TRBJ1-1
d_call: -
v_call: TRBV29-1
cdr3_aa: CSVLTMNTEAFF
cdr3_nt: TGCAGCGTTCTTACCATGAACACTGAAGCTTTCTTT

clone_size: -
j_call: TRBJ2-1
d_call: -
v_call: TRBV20-1
cdr3_aa: CSASGDTSSYNEQFF
cdr3_nt: TGCAGTGCTAGTGGGGACACGAGCTCCTACAATGAGCAGTTCTTC

clone_size: few
j_call: TRBJ2-3
d_call: TRBD2
v_call: TRBV20-1
cdr3_aa: CSAPSGATDTQYF
cdr3_nt: TGCAGTGCGCCGAGCGGGGCCACAGATACGCAGTATTTT

clone_size: many
j_call: TRBJ1-1
d_call: TRBD1
v_call: TRBV7-3
cdr3_aa: CASSFRGSRTEAFF
cdr3_nt: TGTGCCAGCAGCTTCAGGGGGAGTAGGACTGAAGCTTTCTTT

clone_size: many
j_call: TRBJ2-6
d_call: -
v_call: TRBV11-2
cdr3_aa: CASSSLRRGGSGANVLTF
cdr3_nt: TGTGCCAGCAGCTCCCTCCGTAGGGGGGGCTCTGGGGCCAACGTCCTGACTTTC

clone_size: -
j_call: TRBJ2-2
d_call: TRBD2
v_call: TRBV19
cdr3_aa: CAAQSLGFGGAGTGELFF
cdr3_nt: TGTGCCGCCCAGTCTTTAGGATTCGGGGGGGCCGGGACCGGGGAGCTGTTTTTT

clone_size: many
j_call: TRBJ2-4
d_call: TRBD1
v_call: TRBV12-3/TRBV12-4
cdr3_aa: CASSYPRGDRGTPNPQKNIQYF
cdr3_nt: TGTGCCAGCAGTTACCCGAGGGGGGACAGGGGAACGCCGAACCCTCAAAAAAACATTCAGTACTTC

clone_size: many
j_call: TRBJ2-5
d_call: TRBD2
v_call: TRBV12-3/TRBV12-4
cdr3_aa: CASSRLAVETQYF
cdr3_nt: TGTGCCAGCAGTCGACTAGCGGTTGAGACCCAGTACTTC

clone_size: many
j_call: TRBJ2-1
d_call: TRBD2
v_call: TRBV7-9
cdr3_aa: CASSLESGSSYNEQFF
cdr3_nt: TGTGCCAGCAGCTTAGAAAGCGGGAGCTCCTACAATGAGCAGTTCTTC

clone_size: -
j_call: TRBJ1-2
d_call: -
v_call: TRBV27
cdr3_aa: CASSSLEWAQGYTF
cdr3_nt: TGTGCCAGCAGTTCTTTAGAGTGGGCGCAGGGCTACACCTTC

clone_size: few
j_call: TRBJ2-1
d_call: -
v_call: TRBV18
cdr3_aa: CASSGRRAGHYNEQFF
cdr3_nt: TGTGCCAGCTCCGGACGAAGGGCAGGGCATTACAATGAGCAGTTCTTC